Given below is one TCR beta chain in context. What it binds is unknown. At one of its ends the junction is not consistent with the germline gene, which may arise from a read error. The CDR3 is 14 residues long. Looked up from germline, CDR1 is MNHEY and CDR2 is SMNVEV (reference sequence). Healthy Caucasians, and only they, were the donors. The data were obtained in a study of identical twins. General study points: Reduced insertions were recorded for abundant cord blood beta clonotypes, with no such pattern in memory repertoires.

TCRdb ran MiXCR on the 5' RACE reads and lists one entry per CDR3 protein. The repertoire consists of 1,800,000 or so distinct CDR3 sequences, with around a third occurring once and the leading ten covering approximately 0.25%. Material: cord blood. This TCR came from a newborn girl in good health. The rearrangement joins TRBV27 to TRBJ2-7; TRBD1 is a possible D gene (5 bases). CDR3: CVSSLGLYSYEQYF. The CDR3 bases are TGTGTCAGCAGTTTGGGGCTGTACTCCTACGAGCAGTACTTC.